This T cell receptor (beta chain) is drawn from a study of blood T cell repertoires in COVID-19. Patients of the Seattle cohort, enrolled during active infection, were followed longitudinally. The CDR3 runs to 15 residues. V was trimmed by 2 bases and J by 4 bases, leaving 12 bases between them. Germline V CDR1 and CDR2: MNHNS, SASEGT. Methods used by the authors: Counts of nucleated cells, estimated from reference gene primer amplification, were obtained. Produced via immunoSEQ multiplex PCR; TCRdb's table is partial and in-frame only. The DNA was the basis for D and trimming; V, J and clone size are from that table. This table has about 430,000 clones, around nine tenths appearing once.

The V and J genes are TRBV6-1 and TRBJ2-4; D is perhaps TRBD2 (5 bases). Sequenced material: peripheral blood. This sequence was found in a man aged 18-30 years with COVID-19, enrolled during active disease. The CDR3 DNA reads TGTGCCAGCAGTGAAACTGCGGACTCTAAAAACATTCAGTACTTC. Its protein product is CASSETADSKNIQYF.